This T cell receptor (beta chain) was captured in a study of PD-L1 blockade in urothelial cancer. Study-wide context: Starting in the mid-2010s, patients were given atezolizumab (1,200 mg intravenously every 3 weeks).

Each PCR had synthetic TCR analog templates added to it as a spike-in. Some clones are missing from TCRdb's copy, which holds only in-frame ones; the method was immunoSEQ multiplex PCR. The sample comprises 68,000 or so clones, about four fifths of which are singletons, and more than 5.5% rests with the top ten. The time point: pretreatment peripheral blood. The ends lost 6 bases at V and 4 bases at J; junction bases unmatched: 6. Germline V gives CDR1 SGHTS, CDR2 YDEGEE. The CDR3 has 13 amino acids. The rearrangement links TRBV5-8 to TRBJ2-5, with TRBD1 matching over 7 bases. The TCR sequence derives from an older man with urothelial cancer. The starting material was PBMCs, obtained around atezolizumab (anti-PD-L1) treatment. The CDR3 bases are TGTGCCAGCAACAGACAGGGCCCAGAGACCCAGTACTTC. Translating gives CASNRQGPETQYF.